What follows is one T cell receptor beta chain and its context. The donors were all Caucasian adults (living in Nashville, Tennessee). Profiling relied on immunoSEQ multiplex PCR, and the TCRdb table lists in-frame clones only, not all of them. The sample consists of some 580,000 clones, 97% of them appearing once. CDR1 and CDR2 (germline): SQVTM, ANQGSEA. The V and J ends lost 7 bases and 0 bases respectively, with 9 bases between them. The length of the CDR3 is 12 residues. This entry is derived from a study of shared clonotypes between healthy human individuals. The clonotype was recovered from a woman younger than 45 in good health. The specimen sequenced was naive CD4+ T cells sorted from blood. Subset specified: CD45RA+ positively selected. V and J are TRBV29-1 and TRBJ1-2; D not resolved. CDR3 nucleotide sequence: TGCAGCGCCTTAGTAGCTAACTATGGCTACACCTTC. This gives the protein CSALVANYGYTF.